This T cell receptor beta chain was observed in a study of human thymus T cells. In regard to this clone: Its antigen is not identified.

V was cut by 3 bases and J by 3 bases, with 7 bases left in between. The CDR3 consists of 12 residues. Germline values: CDR1 SGHTS, CDR2 YDEGEE. Points from the study as a whole: An apparent bias in V and J gene usage was seen in thymic and blood repertoires.

All available leukocytes, rather than a set cell count, yielded the blood DNA. Using immunoSEQ multiplex PCR, the repertoire was profiled, and TCRdb retains in-frame clones only, with some absent. The table records some 57,000 clones, approximately 93% of them present only once. Sequences were obtained from blood. This chain links TRBV5-8 with TRBJ2-7; no clear D. The receptor's source is a boy younger than two with a congenital heart defect but otherwise immunologically healthy. CDR3 protein: CASSSDHYEQYF. In DNA, the CDR3 is TGTGCCAGCAGCTCGGATCACTACGAGCAGTACTTC. Drawing the rest from reference TRBV5-8 and TRBJ2-7, the complete variable domain is EAGVTQSPTHLIKTRGQQATLRCSPISGHTSVYWYQQALGLGLQFLLWYDEGEERNRGNFPPRFSGRQFPNYSSELNVNALELEDSALYLCASSSDHYEQYFGPGTRLTVT.